This T cell receptor (beta chain) derives from a study of PD-1 blockade in classical Hodgkin lymphoma. Germline V gene lookup returns CDR1 SQVTM and CDR2 ANQGSEA. The CDR3 is made up of 14 amino acids. V shed 4 bases, J shed 1 base, and the junction held 4 bases outside the gene matches. All the patients suffered relapse after autologous stem cell transplantation, and brentuximab vedotin exposure differed. This clone was picked up a small number of times. Clones were read by immunoSEQ multiplex PCR, and TCRdb kept only the in-frame ones, dropping some. The table includes 30,000 to 45,000 clones, around nine tenths detected once.

This chain uses TRBV29-1 with TRBJ2-1; 7 bases fit TRBD2. This receptor was identified in a human donor with classical Hodgkin lymphoma. The input for sequencing was peripheral blood mononuclear cells (PBMCs), taken before the second cycle of nivolumab. The CDR3 is CSVGQGLSYNEQFF. DNA for the CDR3: TGCAGCGTTGGGCAGGGACTATCCTACAATGAGCAGTTCTTC.